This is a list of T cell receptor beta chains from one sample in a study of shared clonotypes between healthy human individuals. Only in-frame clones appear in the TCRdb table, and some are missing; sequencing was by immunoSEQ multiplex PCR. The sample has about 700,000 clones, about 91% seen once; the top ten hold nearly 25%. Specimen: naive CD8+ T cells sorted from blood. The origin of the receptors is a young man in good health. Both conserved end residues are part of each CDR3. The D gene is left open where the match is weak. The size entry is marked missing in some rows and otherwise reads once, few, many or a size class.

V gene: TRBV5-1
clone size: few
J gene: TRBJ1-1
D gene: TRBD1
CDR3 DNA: TGCGCCAGCAGCTTGGGGACAGGAGGGGCAACTGAAGCTTTCTTT
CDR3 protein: CASSLGTGGATEAFF

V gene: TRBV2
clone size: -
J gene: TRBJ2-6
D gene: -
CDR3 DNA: TGTGCCAGCAGTGTCTGGGCAGGGAGGAGCTCTGGGGCCAACGTCCTGACTTTC
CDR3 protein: CASSVWAGRSSGANVLTF

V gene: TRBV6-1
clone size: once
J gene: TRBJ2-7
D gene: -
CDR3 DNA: TGTGCCAGCAGGGATCCCCAGGGCTTATACGAGCAGTACTTC
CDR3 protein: CASRDPQGLYEQYF

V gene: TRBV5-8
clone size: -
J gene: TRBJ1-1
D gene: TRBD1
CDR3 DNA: TGTGCCAGCAGCTTAGGACAGGGGGCAACTGAAGCTTTCTTT
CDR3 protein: CASSLGQGATEAFF

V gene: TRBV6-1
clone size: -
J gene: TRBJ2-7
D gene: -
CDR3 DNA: TGTGCCAGCAGTGTGAGCAGGACAGTAAATTCCTACGAGCAGTACTTC
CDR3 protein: CASSVSRTVNSYEQYF

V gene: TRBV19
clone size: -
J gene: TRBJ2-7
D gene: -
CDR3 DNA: TGTGCCAGTAGCGATGGACTCGACTCCTACGAGCAGTACTTC
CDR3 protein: CASSDGLDSYEQYF

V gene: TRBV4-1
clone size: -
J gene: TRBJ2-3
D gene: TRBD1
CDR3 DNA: TGCGCCAGCAGCCAACAAGACAGGGGGCCCGGGGGAGATACGCAGTATTTT
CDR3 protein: CASSQQDRGPGGDTQYF

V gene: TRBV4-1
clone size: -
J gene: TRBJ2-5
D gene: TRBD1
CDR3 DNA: TGCGCCAGCAGCCCACTACTGACAGGGCGTGGGGAGACCCAGTACTTC
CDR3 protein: CASSPLLTGRGETQYF

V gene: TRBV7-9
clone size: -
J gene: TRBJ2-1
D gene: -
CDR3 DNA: TGTGCCAGCAGCCGAGTCCCGGGCTTTGAGCAGTTCTTC
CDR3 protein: CASSRVPGFEQFF

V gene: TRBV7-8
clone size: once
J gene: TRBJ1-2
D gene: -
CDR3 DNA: TGTGCCAGCAGCTTATTGGGGGATGGCTACACCTTC
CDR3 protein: CASSLLGDGYTF

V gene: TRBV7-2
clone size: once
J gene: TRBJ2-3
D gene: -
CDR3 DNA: TGTGCCAGCAGCAGCGAGCGGATCTCCCTGGATACGCAGTATTTT
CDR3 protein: CASSSERISLDTQYF

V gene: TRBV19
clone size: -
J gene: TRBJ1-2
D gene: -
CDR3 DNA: TGTGCCAGTACCCCACACGGGGATTTCCTCTATGGCTACACCTTC
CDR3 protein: CASTPHGDFLYGYTF

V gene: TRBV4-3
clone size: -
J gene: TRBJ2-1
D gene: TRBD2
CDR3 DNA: TGCGCCAGCAGCCAAGATGGTAGCGGGATTATAGAGTTCTTC
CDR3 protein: CASSQDGSGIIEFF

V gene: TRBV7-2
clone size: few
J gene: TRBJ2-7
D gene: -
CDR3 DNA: TGTGCCAGCAGCTCACAGGCCGGGATCTACGAGCAGTACTTC
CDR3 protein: CASSSQAGIYEQYF

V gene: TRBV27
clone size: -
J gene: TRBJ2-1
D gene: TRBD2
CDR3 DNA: TGTGCCAGCAGTTTAGTGGCTAGCGGACGTTCCAGCTCCTACAATGAGCAGTTCTTC
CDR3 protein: CASSLVASGRSSSYNEQFF

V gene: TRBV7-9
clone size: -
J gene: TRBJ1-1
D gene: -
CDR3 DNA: TGTGCCAGCAGCTTAGATTCGAACACTGAAGCTTTCTTT
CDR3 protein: CASSLDSNTEAFF

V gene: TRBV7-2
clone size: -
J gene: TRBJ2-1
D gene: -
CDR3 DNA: TGTGCCAGCAGCTTAGGTCGACCTATCAATGAGCAGTTCTTC
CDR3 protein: CASSLGRPINEQFF

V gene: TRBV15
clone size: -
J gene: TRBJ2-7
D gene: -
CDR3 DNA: TGTGCCACCAGCAGAGATCTTCCGGGCGAGCAGTACTTC
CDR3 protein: CATSRDLPGEQYF

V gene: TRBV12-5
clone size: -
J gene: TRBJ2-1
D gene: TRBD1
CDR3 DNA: TGTGCTAGTGGCGCTGTAGGGCAGGGGGCTATCGATGAGCAGTTCTTC
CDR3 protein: CASGAVGQGAIDEQFF

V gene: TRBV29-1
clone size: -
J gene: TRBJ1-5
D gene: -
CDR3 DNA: TGCAGCGTTGAAGTGGGGGGGCAGGGTCAGCCCCAGCATTTT
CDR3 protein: CSVEVGGQGQPQHF

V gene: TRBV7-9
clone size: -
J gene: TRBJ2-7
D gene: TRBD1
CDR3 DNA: TGTGCCAGCAGCGGGGACAGGGGTTCATACGAGCAGTACTTC
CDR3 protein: CASSGDRGSYEQYF

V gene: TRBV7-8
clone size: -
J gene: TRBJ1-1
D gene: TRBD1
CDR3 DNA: TGTGCCAGCACCAACCCCGACAGGGCTGAAGCTTTCTTT
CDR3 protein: CASTNPDRAEAFF

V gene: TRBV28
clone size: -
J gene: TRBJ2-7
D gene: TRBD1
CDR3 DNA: TGTGCCAGCAGTTCACGGACAGGAGCCACCTACGAGCAGTACTTC
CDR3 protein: CASSSRTGATYEQYF

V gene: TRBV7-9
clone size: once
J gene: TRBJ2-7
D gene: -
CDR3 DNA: TGTGCCAGCAGCTTTAGACAGTACGAGCAGTACTTC
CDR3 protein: CASSFRQYEQYF

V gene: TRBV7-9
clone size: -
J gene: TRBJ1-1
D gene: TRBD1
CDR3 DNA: TGTGCCAGCAGCCGATCGGACAGGGGTTACACTGAAGCTTTCTTT
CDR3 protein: CASSRSDRGYTEAFF

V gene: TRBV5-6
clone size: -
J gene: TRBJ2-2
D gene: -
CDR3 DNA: TGTGCCAGCAGCCTGCTAGGTAGGGTAAACACCGGGGAGCTGTTTTTT
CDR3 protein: CASSLLGRVNTGELFF

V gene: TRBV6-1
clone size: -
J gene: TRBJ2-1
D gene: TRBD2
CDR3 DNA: TGTGCCAGCAGTGATTTGCGGGAGCCAGGGTACAATGAGCAGTTCTTC
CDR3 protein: CASSDLREPGYNEQFF

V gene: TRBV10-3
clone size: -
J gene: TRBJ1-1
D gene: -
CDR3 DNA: TGTGCCATCAGTGAGCGCCTAGGGGGGAGGAACACTGAAGCTTTCTTT
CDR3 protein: CAISERLGGRNTEAFF

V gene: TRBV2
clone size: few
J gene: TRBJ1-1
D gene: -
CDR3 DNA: TGTGATACTCATACGGGGACTGAAGCTTTCTTT
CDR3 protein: CDTHTGTEAFF

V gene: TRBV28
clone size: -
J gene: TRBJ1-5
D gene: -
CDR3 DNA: TGTGCCAGCGGCCGGGGGGGAGGGGAAAATCAGCCCCAGCATTTT
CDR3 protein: CASGRGGGENQPQHF

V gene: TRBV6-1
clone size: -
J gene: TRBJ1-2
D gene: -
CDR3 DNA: TGTGCCAGCAGTGAAGAAATTATCAATGGCTACACCTTC
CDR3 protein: CASSEEIINGYTF

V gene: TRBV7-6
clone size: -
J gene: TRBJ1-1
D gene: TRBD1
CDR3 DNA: TGTGCCAGCAGCCTGACCGGGACAGGGAACACTGAAGCTTTCTTT
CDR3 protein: CASSLTGTGNTEAFF

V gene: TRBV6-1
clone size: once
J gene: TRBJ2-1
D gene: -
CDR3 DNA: TGTGCCAGCACTAGCGGAACCCCCAGGGGGCAGTTCTTC
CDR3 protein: CASTSGTPRGQFF

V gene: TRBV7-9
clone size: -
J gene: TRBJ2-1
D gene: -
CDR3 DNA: TGTGCCAGCACCCCAGGGCAGAACTTTCCCTACAATGAGCAGTTCTTC
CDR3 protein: CASTPGQNFPYNEQFF

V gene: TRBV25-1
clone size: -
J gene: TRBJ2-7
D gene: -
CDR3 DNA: TGTGCCAGCAGTGCAGGGATCGGGATTGCCTACGAGCAGTACTTC
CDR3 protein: CASSAGIGIAYEQYF

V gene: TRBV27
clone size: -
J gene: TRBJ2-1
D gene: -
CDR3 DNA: TGTGCCAGCCGGCAGAGGAACTCCTACAATGAGCAGTTCTTC
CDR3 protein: CASRQRNSYNEQFF

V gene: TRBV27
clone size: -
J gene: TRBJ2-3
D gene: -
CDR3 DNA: TGTGCCAGCAGTCCCCCCTCAGATACGCAGTATTTT
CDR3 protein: CASSPPSDTQYF

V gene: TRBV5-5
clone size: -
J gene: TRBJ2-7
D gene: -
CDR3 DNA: TGTGCCAGCAGCTTGGACTTCGTCCCCTACGAGCAGTACTTC
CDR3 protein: CASSLDFVPYEQYF

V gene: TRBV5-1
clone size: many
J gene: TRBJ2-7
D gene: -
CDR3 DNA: TGCGCCAGCAGCTTGTCTGCACAGGGAGGGGTCTACGAGCAGTACTTC
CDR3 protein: CASSLSAQGGVYEQYF

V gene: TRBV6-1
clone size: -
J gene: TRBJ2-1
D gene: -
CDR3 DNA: TGTGCCAGTGAACTAGGCGCCTACAATGAGCAGTTCTTC
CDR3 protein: CASELGAYNEQFF

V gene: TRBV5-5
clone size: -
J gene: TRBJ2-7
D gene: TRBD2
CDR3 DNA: TGTGCCAGCAGCTCCCCGGGACTAGACTACGAGCAGTACTTC
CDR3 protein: CASSSPGLDYEQYF

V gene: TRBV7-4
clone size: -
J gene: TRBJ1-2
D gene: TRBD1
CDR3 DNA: TGTGCCAGCAGCTCCGGGACAGGGTTTGGGGATTTCACCTTC
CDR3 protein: CASSSGTGFGDFTF

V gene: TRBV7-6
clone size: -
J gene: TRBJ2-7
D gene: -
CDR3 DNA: TGTGCCAGCAGCTTAGAAGGCCCCCCCTCCTACGAGCAGTACTTC
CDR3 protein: CASSLEGPPSYEQYF

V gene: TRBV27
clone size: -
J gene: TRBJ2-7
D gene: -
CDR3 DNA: TGTGCCAGCAGCCGGGGACTTGCGTTCTACGAGCAGTACTTC
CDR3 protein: CASSRGLAFYEQYF

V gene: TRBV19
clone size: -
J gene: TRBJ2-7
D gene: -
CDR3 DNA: TGTGCCAGTAGAGGGACGCCGTACGAGCAGTACTTC
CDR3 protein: CASRGTPYEQYF

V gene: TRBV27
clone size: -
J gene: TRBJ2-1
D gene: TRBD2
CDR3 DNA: TGTGCCAGCAGTTTCCAACCCGCGGGACTAGCGAACTATGAGCAGTTCTTC
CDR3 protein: CASSFQPAGLANYEQFF

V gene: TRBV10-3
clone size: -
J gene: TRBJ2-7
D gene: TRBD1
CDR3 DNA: TGTGCCACTCAAAACAGGGGAACCTACGAGCAGTACTTC
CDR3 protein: CATQNRGTYEQYF

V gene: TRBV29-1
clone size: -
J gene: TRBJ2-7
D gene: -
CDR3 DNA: TGCAGCGTTTTTTCAGGGGCTAGCTACGAGCAGTACTTC
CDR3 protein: CSVFSGASYEQYF

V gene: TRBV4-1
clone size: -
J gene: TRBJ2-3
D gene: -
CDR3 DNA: TGCGCCAGCAGCCCCCCGTCCACAGATACGCAGTATTTT
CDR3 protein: CASSPPSTDTQYF

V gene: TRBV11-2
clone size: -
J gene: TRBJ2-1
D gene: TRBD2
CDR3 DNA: TGTGCCAGCAGCCCCCGGACTAGCGGGAGACTCAATGAGCAGTTCTTC
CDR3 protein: CASSPRTSGRLNEQFF

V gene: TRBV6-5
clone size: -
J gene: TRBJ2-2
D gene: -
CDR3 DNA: TGTGCCAGCGGGACTTTCAACACCGGGGAGCTGTTTTTT
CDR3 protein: CASGTFNTGELFF

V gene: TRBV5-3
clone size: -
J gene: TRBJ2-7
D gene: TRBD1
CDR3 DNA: TGTGCCAGAAGCTTGGTCGAAGGACAGGGGGCAGCCTACGAGCAGTACTTC
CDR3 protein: CARSLVEGQGAAYEQYF

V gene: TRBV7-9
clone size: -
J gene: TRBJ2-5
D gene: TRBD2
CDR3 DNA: TGTGCCAGCAGCTCGCGGACTAGCGGATTCCAAGAGACCCAGTACTTC
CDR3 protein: CASSSRTSGFQETQYF

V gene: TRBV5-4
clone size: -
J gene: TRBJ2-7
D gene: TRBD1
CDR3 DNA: TGTGCCAGCAGCTCACCGGGACAGGGGGCCCCGTCAAGGGAGCAGTACTTC
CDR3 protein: CASSSPGQGAPSREQYF

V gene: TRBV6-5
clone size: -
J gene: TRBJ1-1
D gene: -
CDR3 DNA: TGTGCCAGCAGTTACGGCCCGGCCACTGAAGCTTTCTTT
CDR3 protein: CASSYGPATEAFF